This TCR beta chain was observed in a study of blood T cell repertoires in COVID-19. V was cut by 7 bases and J by 1 base, with 8 bases left in between. Germline CDR1 reads ENHRY; CDR2 reads SYGVKD. The CDR3 consists of 12 residues. This clone was recorded a few times. Exposed participants came across a COVID-19 case within 2 weeks before study entry. In the original workflow: Cell counts per sample came from amplifying reference gene primers. Measured with immunoSEQ multiplex PCR; TCRdb has only the in-frame clones, and not every one. The V and J calls and clone size come from that table; D and trimming were worked out from the DNA. Found here are 430,000 or so clones, roughly 90% of them singletons; the top ten hold 1.4%.

This receptor was taken from a woman between 18 and 29 years old who had been exposed to COVID-19. The sample was PBMCs or T cells enriched from blood (not recorded which). The chain uses TRBV10-3 and TRBJ2-7; D is possibly TRBD2 (6 bases). The CDR3 DNA sequence: TGTGCCATCAAGGAGGGTTCCTACGAGCAGTACTTC. Translation: CAIKEGSYEQYF.